A single sample is the source of the 16 T cell receptor beta chains below, sequenced in a study of cytomegalovirus exposure and HLA in healthy donors. The PCR had 60 Vbeta and 13 Jbeta primers. Libraries were prepared by immunoSEQ multiplex PCR; TCRdb keeps only in-frame clonotypes and omits some of them. The data hold some 60,000 clones, with about 90% observed a single time. The sequenced material came from PBMCs. The receptors here all came from a man aged 18 to 29 in good health and CMV-seronegative.

The rearrangement links TRBV2 to TRBJ1-2, with 8 bases fitting TRBD1. The CDR3 length is 16 residues. V trimming: 3 bases; J trimming: 4 bases; junction bases outside the gene matches: 10. CDR1 and CDR2 from the germline V gene are SNHLY and FYNNEI. CDR3 amino acids: CASSDEPGGGGYGYTF. The DNA for the CDR3 is TGTGCCAGCAGTGATGAACCAGGGGGCGGAGGCTATGGCTACACCTTC.

The genes are TRBV5-4 and TRBJ1-5; 8 bases are a match to TRBD1. V shed 3 bases, J shed 6 bases, and the junction held 8 bases outside the gene matches. Germline V CDR1 and CDR2: SGHNT, YYREEE (reference sequence). The CDR3 contains 15 residues. The CDR3 coding sequence is TGTGCCAGCAGCTCTGATCAGGGGGCCGGTCAGCCCCAGCATTTT. It codes for CASSSDQGAGQPQHF.

This clone was observed a few times. This sequence joins TRBV28 and TRBJ2-7; 10 nucleotides agree with TRBD1. J gave up 1 base and V 5 bases, and 5 bases lay outside the gene matches. CDR1 MDHEN and CDR2 SYDVKM come from the germline V gene. The CDR3 loop spans 15 amino acids. The CDR3 DNA follows: TGTGCCAGCAGTGCGACAGGGGGCGCATCCTACGAGCAGTACTTC. Its protein is CASSATGGASYEQYF.

This clone was detected a few times. CDR3 protein: CAISESEGKQPQHF. The DNA for the CDR3 is TGTGCCATCAGTGAGTCGGAGGGGAAGCAGCCCCAGCATTTT. The genes are TRBV10-3 and TRBJ1-5; tentative D call: TRBD1 (5 bases). Trimming removed 0 bases from V and 7 bases from J, with 10 bases in between. This CDR3 is 14 amino acids long. The germline gives CDR1 ENHRY, CDR2 SYGVKD.

This chain joins TRBV6-1 and TRBJ2-7, with 10 bases aligning to TRBD1. V gave up 6 bases and J gave up 3 bases; unmatched junction bases: 2. This CDR3 has 13 amino acids. Per germline, CDR1 MNHNS and CDR2 SASEGT. CDR3 nucleotide sequence: TGTGCCAGCAGGGGGACAGGGGACTACGAGCAGTACTTC. Translating it yields CASRGTGDYEQYF.

The J gene is TRBJ2-1, the V gene TRBV6-4; TRBD2 matches at 9 bases. The germline V gene has CDR1 MRHNA and CDR2 SNTAGT. The CDR3 totals 15 residues. Trimming cost V 6 bases and J 5 bases; bases outside gene matches: 8. CDR3 amino acids: CASRVLAGINNEQFF. In DNA form, the CDR3 reads TGTGCCAGCAGGGTACTAGCGGGTATTAACAATGAGCAGTTCTTC.

The genes are TRBV7-9 and TRBJ1-6, with D unclear. This CDR3 spans 16 amino acids. With 3 bases removed from V and 0 bases from J, the gap between germline ends came to 9 bases. Germline CDR1 reads SEHNR; CDR2 reads FQNEAQ (reference sequence). CDR3 bases: TGTGCCAGCAGCTTGGGCGGGAGCTCCTATAATTCACCCCTCCACTTT. Protein sequence: CASSLGGSSYNSPLHF. Based on the CDR3 plus reference TRBV7-9 and TRBJ1-6, the full variable domain is DTGVSQNPRHKITKRGQNVTFRCDPISEHNRLYWYRQTLGQGPEFLTYFQNEAQLEKSRLLSDRFSAERPKGSFSTLEIQRTEQGDSAMYLCASSLGGSSYNSPLHFGNGTRLTVT.

The V call is TRBV19, the J call TRBJ2-1; D is perhaps TRBD1 (5 bases). Germline assignment: CDR1 LNHDA and CDR2 SQIVND (reference sequence). CDR3 length: 14 amino acids. The V gene lost 7 bases and the J gene lost 5 bases, with 15 bases spanning the gap. The chain's CDR3 is CASKFRTPNNEQFF. Here the CDR3 DNA reads TGTGCCAGTAAGTTTCGGACACCCAACAATGAGCAGTTCTTC.

This chain links TRBV6-6 with TRBJ1-2, with D tentatively TRBD1 (6 bases). V lost 6 bases, J lost 2 bases, and 7 bases lay in between. Germline values: CDR1 MNHNY, CDR2 SVGAGI (reference sequence). The CDR3 is 12 residues long. CDR3: CASSGQNYGYTF. CDR3 sequence (DNA): TGTGCCAGCAGCGGACAGAACTATGGCTACACCTTC.

The rearrangement links TRBV5-1 to TRBJ1-2; tentative D call: TRBD1 (5 bases). V was pared by 4 bases and J by 0 bases, with 10 bases between. This CDR3 spans 14 amino acids. Germline CDR1 and CDR2: SGHRS and YFSETQ. The CDR3 nucleotides are TGCGCCAGCAGCATTCAGGACACTAACTATGGCTACACCTTC. It yields the protein CASSIQDTNYGYTF.

The V gene is TRBV4-1, the J gene TRBJ1-1; TRBD1 is a possible D gene (5 bases). The V gene lost 3 bases and the J gene lost 11 bases, with 16 bases spanning the gap. CDR3 length: 13 residues. Germline values: CDR1 MGHRA, CDR2 YSYEKL. The DNA for the CDR3 is TGCGCCAGCAGCCAGGTAAATCAGGGACTGGCTTTCTTT. It codes for CASSQVNQGLAFF.

This clone showed up just once. The V and J genes are TRBV29-1 and TRBJ1-2; TRBD1 is a possible D gene (6 bases). V lost 4 bases to trimming and J lost 5 bases, with 14 bases between them. The length of the CDR3 is 13 residues. CDR1 and CDR2 (germline): SQVTM, ANQGSEA. The CDR3 DNA sequence: TGCAGCGTTGTAAGGGGGTTAAAATATGGCTACACCTTC. The encoded protein is CSVVRGLKYGYTF. Looking up the rest from reference TRBV29-1 and TRBJ1-2 gives the full variable domain: SAVISQKPSRDICQRGTSLTIQCQVDSQVTMMFWYRQQPGQSLTLIATANQGSEATYESGFVIDKFPISRPNLTFSTLTVSNMSPEDSSIYLCSVVRGLKYGYTFGSGTRLTVV.

The chain carries TRBV4-2 and TRBJ2-3; D is undetermined. Germline V gives CDR1 LGHNA, CDR2 YNFKEQ. Trimming stripped 6 bases from V and 6 bases from J, with 19 bases between. This CDR3 has 15 residues. In DNA, the CDR3 is TGTGCCAGCAGACTTGGCGGCCCTCCCACGGATACGCAGTATTTT. Its translation: CASRLGGPPTDTQYF.

The chain combines TRBV28 with TRBJ2-7, with 7 bases identical to TRBD1. Germline V gives CDR1 MDHEN, CDR2 SYDVKM. With V trimmed by 2 bases and J by 2 bases, 3 bases remained unmatched. This CDR3 has 14 residues. Written as DNA, the CDR3 is TGTGCCAGCAGTTTAGGGGACAGAGCCTACGAGCAGTACTTC. It codes for CASSLGDRAYEQYF. Complete variable domain (other parts from reference TRBV28 and TRBJ2-7): DVKVTQSSRYLVKRTGEKVFLECVQDMDHENMFWYRQDPGLGLRLIYFSYDVKMKEKGDIPEGYSVSREKKERFSLILESASTNQTSMYLCASSLGDRAYEQYFGPGTRLTVT.

The chain couples TRBV29-1 to TRBJ2-3; tentative D call: TRBD1 (5 bases). V lost 3 bases to trimming and J lost 6 bases, with 13 bases between them. This CDR3 spans 13 amino acids. In germline, CDR1 is SQVTM, CDR2 ANQGSEA. The CDR3 nucleotides are TGCAGCGTTGATTTTCCAGGGCCGGATACGCAGTATTTT. Encoded protein: CSVDFPGPDTQYF.

This rearrangement joins TRBV2 to TRBJ2-1; 10 bases agree with TRBD2. Losses at the gene ends were 5 bases for V and 6 bases for J; bases not matched to a gene: 10. The CDR3 spans 16 residues. CDR1 and CDR2 (germline): SNHLY, FYNNEI. Here the CDR3 reads CASSLAGAPLSNEQFF. The CDR3 DNA reads TGTGCCAGCAGTCTAGCGGGGGCCCCCCTCTCCAATGAGCAGTTCTTC.